This T cell receptor beta chain is from a study of blood T cells in healthy people across ages. Whole-study results and caveats: Donor CMV status was unknown, possibly confounding expanded clonotype changes. Observed TCR beta diversity per million T cells went down as age went up. This fall followed a roughly linear course with age.

It was with a sample-barcoded 5' primer and a J-beta primer mix that a second PCR of roughly 7 to 12 cycles was run. Each CDR3 protein is one row after TCRdb ran MiXCR on the 5' RACE reads. The sample records about 900,000 distinct CDR3 sequences, 48% being singletons. This clonotype was seen repeatedly, ten times or more. Antigen specificity is unknown. Germline assignment: CDR1 MNHEY and CDR2 SVGAGI. The V end lost 0 bases, the J end lost 0 bases, and 12 bases lay between the germline ends. The CDR3 runs 16 residues. The chain recombines TRBV6-5 with TRBJ2-7; weak D call: TRBD2 (5 bases). This TCR derives from a man aged 25 to 45 in good health. The sample taken for sequencing was blood. The DNA of the CDR3 is TGTGCCAGCAGTTACTCGACGGTGGGGAGCTCCTACGAGCAGTACTTC. Its protein is CASSYSTVGSSYEQYF.